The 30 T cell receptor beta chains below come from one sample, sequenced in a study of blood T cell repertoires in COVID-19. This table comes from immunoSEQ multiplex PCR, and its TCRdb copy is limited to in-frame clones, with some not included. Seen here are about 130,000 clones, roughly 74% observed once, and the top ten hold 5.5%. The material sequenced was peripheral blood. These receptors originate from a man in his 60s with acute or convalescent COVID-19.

The CDR3 DNA is TGTGCCAGCAGTCAGCCGGGACTAGCGTTCAATGAGCAGTTCTTC. It yields the protein CASSQPGLAFNEQFF. The rearrangement links TRBV6-5 to TRBJ2-1, with TRBD2 matching 10 bases. The CDR3 has 15 amino acids. The germline gives CDR1 MNHEY, CDR2 SVGAGI. J gave up 6 bases and V 5 bases, and 7 bases lay outside the gene matches.

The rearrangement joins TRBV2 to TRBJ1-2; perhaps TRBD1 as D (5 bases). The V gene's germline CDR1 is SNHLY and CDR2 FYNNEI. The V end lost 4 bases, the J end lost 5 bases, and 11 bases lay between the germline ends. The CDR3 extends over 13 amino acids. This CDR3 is CASSGQRHYGYTF. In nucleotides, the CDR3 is TGTGCCAGCAGTGGACAGCGCCATTATGGCTACACCTTC.

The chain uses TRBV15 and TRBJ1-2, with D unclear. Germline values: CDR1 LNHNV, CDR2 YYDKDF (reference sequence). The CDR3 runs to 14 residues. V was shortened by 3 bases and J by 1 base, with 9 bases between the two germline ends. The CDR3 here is CATSRGLDNYGYTF. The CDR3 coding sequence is TGTGCCACCAGCAGGGGCCTCGATAACTATGGCTACACCTTC.

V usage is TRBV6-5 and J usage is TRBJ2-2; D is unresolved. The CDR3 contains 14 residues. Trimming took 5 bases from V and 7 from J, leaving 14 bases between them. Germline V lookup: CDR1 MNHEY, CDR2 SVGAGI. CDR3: CASSPRKSGGELFF. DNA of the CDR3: TGTGCCAGCAGTCCTCGGAAATCGGGCGGGGAGCTGTTTTTT.

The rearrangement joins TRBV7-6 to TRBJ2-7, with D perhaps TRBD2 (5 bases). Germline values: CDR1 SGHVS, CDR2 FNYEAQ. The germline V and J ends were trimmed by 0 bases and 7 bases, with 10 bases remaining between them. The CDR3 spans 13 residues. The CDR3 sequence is CASSLARGWEQYF. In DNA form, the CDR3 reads TGTGCCAGCAGCTTAGCCCGGGGTTGGGAGCAGTACTTC.

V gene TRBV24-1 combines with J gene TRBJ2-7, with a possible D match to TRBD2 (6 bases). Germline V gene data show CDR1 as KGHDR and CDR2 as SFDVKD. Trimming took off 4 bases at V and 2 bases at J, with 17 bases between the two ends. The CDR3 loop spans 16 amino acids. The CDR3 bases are TGTGCCACCAGTGAGCTCGGCTCAGGCGGGACCTACGAGCAGTACTTC. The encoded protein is CATSELGSGGTYEQYF.

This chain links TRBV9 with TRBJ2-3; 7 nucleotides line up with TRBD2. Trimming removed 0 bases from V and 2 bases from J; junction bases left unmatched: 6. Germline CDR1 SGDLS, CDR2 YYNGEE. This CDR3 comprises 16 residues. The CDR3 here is CASSVEGRGDTDTQYF. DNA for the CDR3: TGTGCCAGCAGCGTAGAGGGACGGGGGGACACAGATACGCAGTATTTT.

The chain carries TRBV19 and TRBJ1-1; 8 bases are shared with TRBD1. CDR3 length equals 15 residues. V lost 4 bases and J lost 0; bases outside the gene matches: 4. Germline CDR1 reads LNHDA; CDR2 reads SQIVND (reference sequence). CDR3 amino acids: CASSTDRGVNTEAFF. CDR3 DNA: TGTGCCAGTAGTACAGACAGGGGAGTGAACACTGAAGCTTTCTTT.

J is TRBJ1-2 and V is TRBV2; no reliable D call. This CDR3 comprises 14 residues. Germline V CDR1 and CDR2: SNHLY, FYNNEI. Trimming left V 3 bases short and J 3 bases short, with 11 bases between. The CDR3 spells CASSEVTRDYGYTF. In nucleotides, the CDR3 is TGTGCCAGCAGTGAGGTGACTCGTGACTATGGCTACACCTTC. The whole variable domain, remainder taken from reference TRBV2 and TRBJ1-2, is EPEVTQTPSHQVTQMGQEVILRCVPISNHLYFYWYRQILGQKVEFLVSFYNNEISEKSEIFDDQFSVERPDGSNFTLKIRSTKLEDSAMYFCASSEVTRDYGYTFGSGTRLTVV.

The DNA for the CDR3 is TGTGCCAGCACCCGGGACAGGGGGCTCGGCTACACCTTC. This gives the protein CASTRDRGLGYTF. The V gene is TRBV12-3 or TRBV12-4, the J gene TRBJ1-2; 12 positions agree with TRBD1. The J segment lost 8 bases and the V segment lost 7 bases, leaving 5 bases of the junction unmatched. The CDR3 contains 13 residues.

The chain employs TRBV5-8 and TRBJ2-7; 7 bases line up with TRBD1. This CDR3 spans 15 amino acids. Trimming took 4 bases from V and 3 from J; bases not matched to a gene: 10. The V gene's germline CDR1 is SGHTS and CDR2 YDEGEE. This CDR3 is CASSDKRTGSYEQYF. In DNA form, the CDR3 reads TGTGCCAGCAGCGATAAGAGGACAGGCAGCTACGAGCAGTACTTC.

The CDR3 loop is CASSPRQGPAFF. DNA of the CDR3: TGTGCCAGCTCACCAAGACAGGGGCCAGCTTTCTTT. The chain is built from TRBV18 and TRBJ1-1; 8 nucleotides match TRBD1. Germline CDR1 is KGHSH and CDR2 is LQKENI. This CDR3 is 12 amino acids long. With V trimmed by 2 bases and J by 10 bases, 3 bases remained unmatched. Full variable domain (rest looked up from reference TRBV18 and TRBJ1-1): NAGVMQNPRHLVRRRGQEARLRCSPMKGHSHVYWYRQLPEEGLKFMVYLQKENIIDESGMPKERFSAEFPKEGPSILRIQQVVRGDSAAYFCASSPRQGPAFFGQGTRLTVV.

The CDR3 DNA is TGTGCCAGCAGTGAAGAATTAAGGAGATGGCCCCAGCATTTT. Its translation is CASSEELRRWPQHF. This rearrangement joins TRBV6-1 to TRBJ1-5; D uncertain. Trimming shortened V by 1 base and J by 9 bases, and 13 bases separated the two germline ends. Germline lookup yields CDR1 MNHNS and CDR2 SASEGT. CDR3 size: 14 residues.

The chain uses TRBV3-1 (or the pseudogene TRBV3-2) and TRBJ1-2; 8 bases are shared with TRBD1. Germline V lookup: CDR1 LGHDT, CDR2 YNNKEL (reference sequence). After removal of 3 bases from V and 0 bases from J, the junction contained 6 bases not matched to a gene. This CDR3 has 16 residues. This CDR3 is CASSQPWTGTNYGYTF. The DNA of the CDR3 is TGTGCCAGCAGCCAGCCTTGGACAGGGACTAACTATGGCTACACCTTC.

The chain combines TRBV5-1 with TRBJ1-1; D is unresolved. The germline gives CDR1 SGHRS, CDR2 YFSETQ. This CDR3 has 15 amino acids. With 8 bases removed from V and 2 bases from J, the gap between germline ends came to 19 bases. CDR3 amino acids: CASVYLPGANTEAFF. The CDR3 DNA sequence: TGCGCCAGTGTATACCTACCGGGAGCTAACACTGAAGCTTTCTTT.

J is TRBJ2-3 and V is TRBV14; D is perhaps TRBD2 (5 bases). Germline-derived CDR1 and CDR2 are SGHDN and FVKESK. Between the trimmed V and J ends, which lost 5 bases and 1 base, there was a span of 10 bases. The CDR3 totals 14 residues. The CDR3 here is CASSVAGRTDTQYF. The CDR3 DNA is TGTGCCAGCAGCGTGGCGGGCCGCACAGATACGCAGTATTTT.

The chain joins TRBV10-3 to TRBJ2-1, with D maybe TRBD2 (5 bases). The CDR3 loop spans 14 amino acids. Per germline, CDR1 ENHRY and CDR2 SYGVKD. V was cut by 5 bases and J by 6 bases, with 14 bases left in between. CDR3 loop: CAISLAVRGNEQFF. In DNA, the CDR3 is TGTGCCATCAGTCTGGCCGTACGGGGCAATGAGCAGTTCTTC.

The CDR3, as DNA: TGTGCCTGGAGTGGGGACAGGGCCTACGAGCAGTACTTC. Amino acids: CAWSGDRAYEQYF. The chain has TRBV30 and TRBJ2-7, with TRBD1 matching 9 bases. Germline V gives CDR1 GTSNPN, CDR2 SVGIG (reference sequence). The CDR3 runs to 13 residues. V lost 1 base, J lost 2 bases, and 0 bases stayed unmatched.

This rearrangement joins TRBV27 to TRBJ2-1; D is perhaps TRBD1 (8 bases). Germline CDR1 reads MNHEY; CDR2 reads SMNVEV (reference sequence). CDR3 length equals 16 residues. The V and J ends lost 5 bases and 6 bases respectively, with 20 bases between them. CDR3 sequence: CASSEYRGGLVNEQFF. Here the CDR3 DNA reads TGTGCCAGCAGTGAATACAGGGGGGGCCTAGTCAATGAGCAGTTCTTC.

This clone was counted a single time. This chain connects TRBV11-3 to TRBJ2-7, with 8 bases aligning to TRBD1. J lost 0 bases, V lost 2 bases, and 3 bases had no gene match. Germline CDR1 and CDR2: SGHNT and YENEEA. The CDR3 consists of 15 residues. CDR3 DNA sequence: TGTGCCAGCAGCTTACGGGGACAGGCCTCCTACGAGCAGTACTTC. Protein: CASSLRGQASYEQYF.

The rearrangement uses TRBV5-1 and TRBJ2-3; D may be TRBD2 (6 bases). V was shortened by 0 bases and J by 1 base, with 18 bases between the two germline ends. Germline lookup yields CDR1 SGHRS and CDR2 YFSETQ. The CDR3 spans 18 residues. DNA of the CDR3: TGCGCCAGCAGCTTGGGGGCGTCTAGCGTCGGTGGCACAGATACGCAGTATTTT. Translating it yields CASSLGASSVGGTDTQYF.

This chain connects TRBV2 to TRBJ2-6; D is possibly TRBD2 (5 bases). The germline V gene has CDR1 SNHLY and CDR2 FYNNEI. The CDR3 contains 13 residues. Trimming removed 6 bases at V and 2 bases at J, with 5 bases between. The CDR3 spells CASRGAGANVLTF. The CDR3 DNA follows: TGTGCCAGCAGGGGAGCTGGGGCCAACGTCCTGACTTTC.

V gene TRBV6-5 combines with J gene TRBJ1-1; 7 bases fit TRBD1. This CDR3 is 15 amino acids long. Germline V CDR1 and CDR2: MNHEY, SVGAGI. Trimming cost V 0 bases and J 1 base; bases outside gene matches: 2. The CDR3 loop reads CASSYSGTANTEAFF. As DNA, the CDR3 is TGTGCCAGCAGTTACTCTGGGACAGCGAACACTGAAGCTTTCTTT.

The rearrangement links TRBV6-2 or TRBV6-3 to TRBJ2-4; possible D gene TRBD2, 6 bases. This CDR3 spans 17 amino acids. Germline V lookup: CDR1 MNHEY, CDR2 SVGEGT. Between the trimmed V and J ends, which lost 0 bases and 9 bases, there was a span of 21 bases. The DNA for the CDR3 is TGTGCCAGCAGTTACTCGATCCTCCTCGGAGGGGCAGGCATTCAGTACTTC. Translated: CASSYSILLGGAGIQYF.

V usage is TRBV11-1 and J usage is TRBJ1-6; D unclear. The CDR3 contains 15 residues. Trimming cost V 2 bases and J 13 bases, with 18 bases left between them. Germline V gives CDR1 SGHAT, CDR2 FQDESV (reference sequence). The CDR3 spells CASSLRTGRSGPLHF. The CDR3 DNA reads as TGTGCCAGCAGCTTACGGACTGGGAGGTCGGGGCCCCTCCACTTT.

This chain's CDR3 is CASSEGGRAYNEQFF. The DNA for the CDR3 is TGCGCCAGCAGCGAAGGGGGCAGGGCTTACAATGAGCAGTTCTTC. The J gene is TRBJ2-1, the V gene TRBV4-1; 7 nucleotides match TRBD1. CDR1 and CDR2 (germline): MGHRA, YSYEKL. The CDR3 covers 15 residues. With 5 bases clipped from V and 4 bases from J, the junction kept 8 bases outside the gene matches.

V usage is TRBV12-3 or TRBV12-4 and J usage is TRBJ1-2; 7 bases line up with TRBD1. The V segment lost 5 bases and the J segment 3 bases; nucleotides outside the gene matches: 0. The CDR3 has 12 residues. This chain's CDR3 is CASSGQDYGYTF. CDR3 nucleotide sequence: TGTGCCAGCAGTGGACAGGACTATGGCTACACCTTC.

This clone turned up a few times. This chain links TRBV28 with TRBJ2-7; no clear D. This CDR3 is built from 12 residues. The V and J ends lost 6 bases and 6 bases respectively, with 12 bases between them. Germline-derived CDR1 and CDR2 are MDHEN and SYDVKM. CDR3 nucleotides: TGTGCCAGCAGCCGTTCACCACTCGAGCAGTACTTC. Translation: CASSRSPLEQYF. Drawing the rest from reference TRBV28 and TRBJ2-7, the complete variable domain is DVKVTQSSRYLVKRTGEKVFLECVQDMDHENMFWYRQDPGLGLRLIYFSYDVKMKEKGDIPEGYSVSREKKERFSLILESASTNQTSMYLCASSRSPLEQYFGPGTRLTVT.

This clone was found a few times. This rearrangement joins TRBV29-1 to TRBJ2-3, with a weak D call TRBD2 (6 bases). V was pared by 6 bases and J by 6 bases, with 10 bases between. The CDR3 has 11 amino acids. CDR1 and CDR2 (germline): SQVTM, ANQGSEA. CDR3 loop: CSVPAGDTQYF. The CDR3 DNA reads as TGCAGCGTCCCTGCGGGGGATACGCAGTATTTT.

The CDR3 nucleotides are TGTGCCAGTAGTATCACCGGGGCGGGGATCTTTCACTCCTACAATGAGCAGTTCTTC. Encoded protein: CASSITGAGIFHSYNEQFF. The V and J genes are TRBV19 and TRBJ2-1, with TRBD2 as a possible D gene (6 bases). The germline gives CDR1 LNHDA, CDR2 SQIVND (reference sequence). The CDR3 consists of 19 residues. The V end lost 3 bases, the J end lost 0 bases, and 21 bases lay between the germline ends.